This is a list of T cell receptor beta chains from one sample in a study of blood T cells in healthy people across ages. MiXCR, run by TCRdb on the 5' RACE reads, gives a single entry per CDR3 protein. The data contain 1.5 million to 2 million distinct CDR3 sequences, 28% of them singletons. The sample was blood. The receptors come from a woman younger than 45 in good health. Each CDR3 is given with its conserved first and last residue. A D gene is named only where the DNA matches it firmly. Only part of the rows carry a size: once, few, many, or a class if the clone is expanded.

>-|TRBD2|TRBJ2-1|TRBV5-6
CASSKSGTSGRSRIF
TGTGCCAGCAGCAAATCCGGGACTAGCGGACGCTCCAGGATCTTC
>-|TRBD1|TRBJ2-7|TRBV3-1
CTSSHSRQGTYEQYF
TGTACCAGCAGCCATTCCCGACAGGGAACCTACGAGCAGTACTTC
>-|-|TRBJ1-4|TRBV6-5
CASSYGPGPKNEKLFF
TGTGCCAGCAGTTACGGTCCCGGACCAAAAAATGAAAAACTGTTTTTT
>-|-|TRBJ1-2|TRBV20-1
CSARGQVGYTF
TGCAGTGCTAGAGGACAGGTTGGCTACACCTTC
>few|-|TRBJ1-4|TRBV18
CASSPDGATNEKLFF
TGTGCCAGCTCACCGGACGGAGCAACTAATGAAAAACTGTTTTTT
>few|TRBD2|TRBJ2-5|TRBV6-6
CASSYSTSGGVQETQYF
TGTGCCAGCAGTTACTCGACTAGCGGGGGGGTACAAGAGACCCAGTACTTC
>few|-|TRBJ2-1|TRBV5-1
CASSLVPGEGNEQFF
TGCGCCAGCAGCTTGGTTCCAGGTGAGGGAAATGAGCAGTTCTTC
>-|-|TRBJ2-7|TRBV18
CASSSGAVGPYEQYF
TGTGCCAGCTCATCCGGGGCCGTGGGCCCCTACGAGCAGTACTTC
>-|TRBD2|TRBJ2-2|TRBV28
CASSLPGGSGELFF
TGTGCCAGCAGTCTACCGGGGGGGTCCGGGGAGCTGTTTTTT
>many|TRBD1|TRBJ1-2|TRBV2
CASSPRGVNYGYTF
TGTGCCAGCAGCCCCAGGGGGGTGAACTATGGCTACACCTTC
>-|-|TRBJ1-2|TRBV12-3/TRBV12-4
CASSSHEEGKVGYTF
TGTGCCAGCAGTTCCCATGAGGAGGGGAAGGTTGGCTACACCTTC
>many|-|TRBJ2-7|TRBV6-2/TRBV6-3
CASSYVGRANEQYF
TGTGCCAGCAGTTACGTCGGCAGGGCGAACGAGCAGTACTTC
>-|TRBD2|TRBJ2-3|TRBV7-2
CASSWTSGHTDTQYF
TGTGCCAGCAGCTGGACTAGCGGACACACAGATACGCAGTATTTT
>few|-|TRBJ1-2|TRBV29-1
CSVREAGYGYTF
TGCAGCGTGAGAGAAGCCGGCTATGGCTACACCTTC
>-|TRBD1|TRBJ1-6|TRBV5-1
CASSIDRGNSPLHF
TGCGCCAGCAGCATAGACAGGGGGAATTCACCCCTCCACTTT
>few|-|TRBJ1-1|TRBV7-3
CASSQQGGGNTEAFF
TGTGCCAGCAGCCAACAGGGCGGCGGGAACACTGAAGCTTTCTTT
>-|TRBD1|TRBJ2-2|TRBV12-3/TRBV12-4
CASSPLDRDIGELFF
TGTGCCAGCAGTCCCCTGGACAGGGATATCGGGGAGCTGTTTTTT
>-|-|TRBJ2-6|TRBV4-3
CASSQDPPREFCSGANVLTF
TGCGCCAGCAGCCAAGATCCACCCAGGGAGTTTTGCTCTGGGGCCAACGTCCTGACTTTC
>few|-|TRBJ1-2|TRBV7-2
CASSLPGVVGYTF
TGTGCCAGCAGCTTGCCGGGAGTAGTTGGCTACACCTTC
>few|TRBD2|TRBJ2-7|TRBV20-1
CSTSSGTRYEQYF
TGCAGTACCTCTAGCGGGACAAGGTACGAGCAGTACTTC
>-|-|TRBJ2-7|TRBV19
CASSMTGQTYEQYF
TGTGCCAGTAGTATGACCGGACAAACCTACGAGCAGTACTTC
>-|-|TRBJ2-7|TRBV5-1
CASSLGGTQSAYEQYF
TGCGCCAGCAGCTTGGGGGGGACCCAGTCCGCGTACGAGCAGTACTTC
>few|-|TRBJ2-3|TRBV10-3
CAIREAVSPRDTQYF
TGTGCCATCAGGGAAGCGGTTTCCCCAAGAGATACGCAGTATTTT
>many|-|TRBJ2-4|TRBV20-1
CSARMEGYIQYF
TGCAGTGCTAGGATGGAGGGTTACATTCAGTACTTC
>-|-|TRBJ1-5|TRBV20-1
CSARGHLNQPQHF
TGCAGTGCGCGGGGGCACCTCAATCAGCCCCAGCATTTT
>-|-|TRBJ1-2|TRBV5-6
CASLERGALGYTF
TGTGCCTCGTTGGAGCGTGGGGCTCTTGGCTACACCTTC
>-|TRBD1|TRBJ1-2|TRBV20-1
CSARVDRGVGRGYTF
TGCAGTGCTAGAGTGGACAGGGGAGTAGGGCGGGGCTACACCTTC
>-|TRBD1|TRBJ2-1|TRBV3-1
CASSQVWTGGNEQFF
TGTGCCAGCAGCCAAGTTTGGACAGGGGGCAATGAGCAGTTCTTC